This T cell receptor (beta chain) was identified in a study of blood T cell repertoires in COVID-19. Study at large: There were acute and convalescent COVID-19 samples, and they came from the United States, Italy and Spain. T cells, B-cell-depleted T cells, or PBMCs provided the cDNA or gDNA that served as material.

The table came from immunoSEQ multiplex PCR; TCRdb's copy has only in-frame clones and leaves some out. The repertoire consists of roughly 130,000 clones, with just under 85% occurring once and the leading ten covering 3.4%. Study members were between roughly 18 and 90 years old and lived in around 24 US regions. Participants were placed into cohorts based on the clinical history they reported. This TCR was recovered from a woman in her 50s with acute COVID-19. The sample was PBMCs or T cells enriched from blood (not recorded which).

The DNA of the CDR3 is TGTGCCAGCAGCCCGCGCCAGGGGGCGAGTGGCTACACCTTC. Translating it yields CASSPRQGASGYTF. V is TRBV3-1 (or the pseudogene TRBV3-2) and J is TRBJ1-2; 8 bases are a match to TRBD1. This CDR3 contains 14 residues. V trimming: 4 bases; J trimming: 7 bases; junction bases outside the gene matches: 8. Looked up from germline, CDR1 is LGHDT and CDR2 is YNNKEL (reference sequence).